One sample yielded the 2 T cell receptor beta chains listed below, sequenced in a study of early T cells in non-severe SARS-CoV-2 infection (dated by TCRdb to 2020 to 2023). Library method: 5' RACE. TCRdb records NextSeq 500 as the sequencer. TCRdb reanalyzed the raw reads on its own, using fastp at Q25 for trimming and MiXCR for clone calling, and kept in-frame beta chains. CDR3 protein sequences are deduplicated, and each keeps its most common genes and DNA. This sample has some 100,000 distinct CDR3 sequences in its table, and roughly 14% of those were observed once. The ten most abundant clones make up approximately 0.62% of the sample. Sequencing used whole blood. The receptors originated from an adult who was a healthcare worker with PCR-confirmed SARS-CoV-2 infection or an uninfected control (not recorded which).

In this sample, this clonotype turned up a few times. The chain combines TRBV6-5 with TRBJ1-6; TRBD1 is a possible D gene (5 bases). The CDR3 is 14 residues long. Germline V lookup: CDR1 MNHEY, CDR2 SVGAGI. Trimming pared 0 bases from V and 10 bases from J, leaving 10 bases between. CDR3 protein: CASSYSQARSPLHF. The CDR3 nucleotides are TGTGCCAGCAGTTACTCACAGGCGAGATCACCCCTCCACTTT.

The rearrangement joins TRBV6-5 to TRBJ2-3; 9 nucleotides match TRBD1. CDR3 size: 16 residues. CDR1 and CDR2 from the germline V gene are MNHEY and SVGAGI. The ends lost 6 bases at V and 0 bases at J; junction bases unmatched: 7. CDR3 DNA: TGTGCCAGCAGGCTAACCGGGACAGGGAGCACAGATACGCAGTATTTT. It translates to CASRLTGTGSTDTQYF.